Here is one TCR beta chain with its context. Its target is unknown. TCRdb's copy holds only in-frame clones and misses some; the assay was immunoSEQ multiplex PCR. The table has about 55,000 clones, over 60% seen once. The data originate from a study of CD4+ T cells in melanoma. General observations from the study: CD8+ T cell, macrophage and B cell function reportedly correlated with neoantigen-specific CD4+ T cells. Neoantigen-specific CD4+ T cells in melanoma reportedly had diverse differentiation states.

Sequences were obtained from tumor tissue. This receptor was identified in a human donor with melanoma.

This CDR3 reads CASSEGGVEKLFF. In DNA form, the CDR3 reads TGTGCCAGCAGCGAGGGAGGGGTCGAAAAACTGTTTTTT. The chain recombines TRBV6-6 with TRBJ1-4, with TRBD1 as a possible D gene (5 bases). The CDR3 has 13 residues. V lost 6 bases and J lost 8, with 13 bases in between. Looked up from germline, CDR1 is MNHNY and CDR2 is SVGAGI (reference sequence).